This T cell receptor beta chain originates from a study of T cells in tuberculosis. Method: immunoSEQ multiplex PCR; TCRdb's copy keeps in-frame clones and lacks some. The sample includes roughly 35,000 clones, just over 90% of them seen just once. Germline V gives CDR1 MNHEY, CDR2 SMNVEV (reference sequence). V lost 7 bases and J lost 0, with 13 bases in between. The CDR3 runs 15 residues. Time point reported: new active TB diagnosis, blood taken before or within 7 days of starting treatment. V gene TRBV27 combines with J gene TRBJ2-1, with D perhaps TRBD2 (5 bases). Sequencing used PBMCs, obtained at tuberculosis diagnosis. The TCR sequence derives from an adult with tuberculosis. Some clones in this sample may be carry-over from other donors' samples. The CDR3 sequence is CASMDFLSSYNEQFF. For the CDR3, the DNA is TGTGCCAGCATGGACTTCCTTAGCTCCTACAATGAGCAGTTCTTC.